A selection of T cell receptor beta chains follows, all from one sample in a study of T cell responses to AZD1222 COVID-19 vaccine. Produced via immunoSEQ multiplex PCR; TCRdb's table is partial and in-frame only. The sample has approximately 110,000 clones, about 85% seen once; the top ten hold over 5.5%. Material: peripheral blood, obtained on day 0 of AZD1222 vaccination. Source of these receptors: an adult in good health. CDR3s include the opening cysteine and the closing phenylalanine or tryptophan. D genes are given only for firm matches. Size tells how often a clone was seen (once, few, many) or the class of an expanded clone, and some rows leave it out.

size	D	V	J	DNA	CDR3
-	-	TRBV9	TRBJ2-5	TGTGCCAGCAGCGACACTCGAGAAGAGACCCAGTACTTC	CASSDTREETQYF
-	TRBD1	TRBV7-9	TRBJ2-1	TGTGCCAGCAGCACCGTGACAGGGGGCAGAGATGAGCAGTTCTTC	CASSTVTGGRDEQFF
-	-	TRBV11-1	TRBJ1-4	TGTGCCAGCAGCGGGGGAGAATCGGGTGAAAAACTGTTTTTT	CASSGGESGEKLFF
-	-	TRBV11-3	TRBJ2-7	TGTGCCAGCAGCCCGATACAGGTTGAAGAGCAGTACTTC	CASSPIQVEEQYF
-	-	TRBV29-1	TRBJ1-2	TGCAGCGTTGGTCGATCGGGGTATGGCTACACCTTC	CSVGRSGYGYTF
once	-	TRBV5-1	TRBJ2-4	TGCGCCAGCAGCTTACAGGGAGCCAAAAACATTCAGTACTTC	CASSLQGAKNIQYF
-	-	TRBV7-9	TRBJ2-3	TGTGCCAGCAGCTTAGCACTCAAACCCCCCACAGATACGCAGTATTTT	CASSLALKPPTDTQYF
-	-	TRBV29-1	TRBJ1-2	TGCAGCGTTGGCCTGCGGGAGGGCGGCTATGGCTACACCTTC	CSVGLREGGYGYTF
-	-	TRBV18	TRBJ1-2	TGTGCCAGCTCACCCCAAACAGGGCCCAGCTATGGCTACACCTTC	CASSPQTGPSYGYTF
-	-	TRBV28	TRBJ1-5	TGTGCCACCACACAGGGACGGGAGCCCCAGCATTTT	CATTQGREPQHF
-	-	TRBV7-2	TRBJ2-6	TGTGCCAGCAGCTTAGAAGGCCACTCTGGGGCCAACGTCCTGACTTTC	CASSLEGHSGANVLTF
-	TRBD1	TRBV5-1	TRBJ1-1	TGCGCCAGCAGCCGGACAGGGCGGGATACTGAAGCTTTCTTT	CASSRTGRDTEAFF
-	TRBD1	TRBV5-4	TRBJ2-5	TGTGCCAGCAGCTGGGGACAGGTGAAAGAGACCCAGTACTTC	CASSWGQVKETQYF
-	-	TRBV29-1	TRBJ1-2	TGCAGCCCTGGGGCAGATTATGGCTACACCTTC	CSPGADYGYTF
-	-	TRBV6-5	TRBJ1-1	TGTGCCAGCAGTTACGGGAAGGGCAACACTGAAGCTTTCTTT	CASSYGKGNTEAFF
-	-	TRBV15	TRBJ2-2	TGTGCCACCAGCACCTCGGTCGGGGAGCTGTTTTTT	CATSTSVGELFF
-	TRBD1	TRBV12-3/TRBV12-4	TRBJ2-6	TGTGCCAGCAGCGCAGGGGGCAGCGTCCTGACTTTC	CASSAGGSVLTF
-	-	TRBV3-1/TRBV3-2	TRBJ1-2	TGTGCCAGCAGCCAAGTTCTGGACCGAGGGGGCTACACCTTC	CASSQVLDRGGYTF
-	-	TRBV5-4	TRBJ1-2	TGTGCCAGCAGCTTGCTCCGGGGACTGAACTATGGCTACACCTTC	CASSLLRGLNYGYTF
-	-	TRBV9	TRBJ2-5	TGTGCCAGCAGCGCAGAGGAGACCCAGTACTTC	CASSAEETQYF
-	TRBD1	TRBV29-1	TRBJ1-2	TGCAGCGTGTTTCCGGGACAGGCGTATGGCTACACCTTC	CSVFPGQAYGYTF
-	-	TRBV7-8	TRBJ2-1	TGTGCCAGCAGCCCATTCTACAATGAGCAGTTCTTC	CASSPFYNEQFF
-	-	TRBV3-1/TRBV3-2	TRBJ2-7	TGTGCCAGCAGCCATCAATCCGCTTCCTACGAGCAGTACTTC	CASSHQSASYEQYF
few	-	TRBV28	TRBJ2-7	TGTGCCAGCAGTGGTGACAGGACCCGATACGAGCAGTACTTC	CASSGDRTRYEQYF
-	-	TRBV5-1	TRBJ2-3	TGCGCCAGCAGCTTGGTTAGCACAGATACGCAGTATTTT	CASSLVSTDTQYF
-	-	TRBV4-2	TRBJ1-4	TGTGCCAGCAGGGGGGCGTTTGAAAAACTGTTTTTT	CASRGAFEKLFF
-	-	TRBV2	TRBJ1-1	TGTGCCAGCAGTGGACAGAGCCAAACTGAAGCTTTCTTT	CASSGQSQTEAFF
-	-	TRBV7-9	TRBJ1-2	TGTGCCAGCAGCTTCCAGGGTGGGAACTATGGCTACACCTTC	CASSFQGGNYGYTF
once	TRBD2	TRBV7-6	TRBJ2-1	TGTGCCAGCAGCTCCGGCGTATGGGGCGGGGGGGCCGGTGAGCAGTTCTTC	CASSSGVWGGGAGEQFF
-	-	TRBV6-5	TRBJ2-1	TGTGCCAGCAGCTACGATCGAGCGGGTAAGCAGTTCTTC	CASSYDRAGKQFF
few	TRBD1	TRBV11-2	TRBJ2-3	TGTGCCAGCAGCTCCTACAGGGGGCGGACAGATACGCAGTATTTT	CASSSYRGRTDTQYF
-	TRBD1	TRBV6-2/TRBV6-3	TRBJ2-5	TGTGCCAGCAGCGACAGGGAAGTCGGTTGGGAGACCCAGTACTTC	CASSDREVGWETQYF
-	-	TRBV4-1	TRBJ1-2	TGCGCCAGCAGCCAAGACCCTACAGGAGGGAACTATGGCTACACCTTC	CASSQDPTGGNYGYTF
-	TRBD1	TRBV24-1	TRBJ2-7	TGTGCCACCAGTGATTTTGAGACAGGGAACGAGCAGTACTTC	CATSDFETGNEQYF
-	-	TRBV15	TRBJ1-5	TGTGCCACCAGCCGTAAGGGAGGACAGCTCAATCAGCCCCAGCATTTT	CATSRKGGQLNQPQHF
-	-	TRBV6-4	TRBJ2-2	TGTGCCAGCAGTGACCTGCCGGTGGGTCCGCCGAACACCGGGGAGCTGTTTTTT	CASSDLPVGPPNTGELFF
once	-	TRBV12-3/TRBV12-4	TRBJ2-1	TGTGCCAGCAGTTTTGGGAGTGAGCAGTTCTTC	CASSFGSEQFF
-	-	TRBV5-6	TRBJ2-2	TGTGCCAGCAGCTTAACGCCGACAGTCACCGGGGAGCTGTTTTTT	CASSLTPTVTGELFF
-	TRBD1	TRBV3-1/TRBV3-2	TRBJ1-2	TGTGCCAGCAGCCCGAAGGGGGCCCACTATGGCTACACCTTC	CASSPKGAHYGYTF
-	TRBD1	TRBV7-3	TRBJ2-7	TGTGCCAGCAGCTTCGGACAGGGGATGGGGTACGAGCAGTACTTC	CASSFGQGMGYEQYF
-	-	TRBV5-6	TRBJ1-2	TGTGCCAGCAGCTCCCGATCAACATCGTATGGCTACACCTTC	CASSSRSTSYGYTF
-	TRBD1	TRBV19	TRBJ2-7	TGTGCCAGTAGTATGGGACGGACAGGGGGCTACGAGCAGTACTTC	CASSMGRTGGYEQYF
-	TRBD1	TRBV7-2	TRBJ1-2	TGTGCCAGCAGCCTAGGACAGGGGTATAACTATGGCTACACCTTC	CASSLGQGYNYGYTF
once	TRBD1	TRBV9	TRBJ2-7	TGTGCCAGCAGCACCAGGACAGGTTTCCCCTACGAGCAGTACTTC	CASSTRTGFPYEQYF
-	-	TRBV6-5	TRBJ2-2	TGTGCCAGCAGTTACTTTGGGGTTCCGGGCACCGGGGAGCTGTTTTTT	CASSYFGVPGTGELFF
-	TRBD2	TRBV11-3	TRBJ2-1	TGTGCCAGCAGCTTAGCTCTCCCGACTAGCGGGAACAATGAGCAGTTCTTC	CASSLALPTSGNNEQFF
-	TRBD1	TRBV7-9	TRBJ1-2	TGTGCCAGCAGCTTAGTGGGGGACAGGGGAGATGGCTACACCTTC	CASSLVGDRGDGYTF
-	TRBD1	TRBV2	TRBJ1-1	TGTGCCAGCAGTGAGCAAGGGGGCGCCGGGGGCATTGAAGCTTTCTTT	CASSEQGGAGGIEAFF
-	-	TRBV19	TRBJ1-5	TGTGCCAGTAGTATAGCGCGGGGGGCAGGTCAGCCCCAGCATTTT	CASSIARGAGQPQHF
once	-	TRBV24-1	TRBJ2-7	TGTGCCACCAGTGATTCTTGGACATGGACTATAGGAACCTACGAGCAGTACTTC	CATSDSWTWTIGTYEQYF
-	-	TRBV27	TRBJ2-5	TGTGCCACCAGGGTTCAGGAGACCCAGTACTTC	CATRVQETQYF
-	TRBD2	TRBV9	TRBJ2-1	TGTGCCAGCAGCCCAGGACTAGCGGGGCTTGAGCAGTTCTTC	CASSPGLAGLEQFF
-	-	TRBV6-5	TRBJ2-7	TGTGCCAGCAGCCCCTGGGGCTACGAGCAGTACTTC	CASSPWGYEQYF
-	TRBD1	TRBV18	TRBJ1-2	TGTGCCAGCTCCCCATTGGCGGGACAGAAAACCTATGGCTACACCTTC	CASSPLAGQKTYGYTF